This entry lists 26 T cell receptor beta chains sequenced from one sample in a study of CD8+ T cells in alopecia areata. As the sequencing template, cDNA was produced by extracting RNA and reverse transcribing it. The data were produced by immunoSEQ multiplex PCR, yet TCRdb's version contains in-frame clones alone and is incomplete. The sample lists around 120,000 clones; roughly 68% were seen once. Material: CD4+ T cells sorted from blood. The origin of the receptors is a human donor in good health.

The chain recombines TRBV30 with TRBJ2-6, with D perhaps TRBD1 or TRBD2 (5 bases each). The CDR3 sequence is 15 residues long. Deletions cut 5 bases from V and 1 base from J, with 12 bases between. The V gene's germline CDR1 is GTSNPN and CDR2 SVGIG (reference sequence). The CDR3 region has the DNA TGTGCCTGGGTGCAGGGACCGTCTGGGGCCAACGTCCTGACTTTC. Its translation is CAWVQGPSGANVLTF.

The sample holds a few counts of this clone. The CDR3, as DNA: TGTGCCTGGAGGCGGCCCGGCGGGGGCAGCGGCTATGGCTACACCTTC. It is translated as CAWRRPGGGSGYGYTF. V and J are TRBV30 and TRBJ1-2, with D tentatively TRBD1 (6 bases). Between the trimmed V and J ends, which lost 3 bases and 4 bases, there was a span of 21 bases. CDR3 size: 16 residues. Germline values: CDR1 GTSNPN, CDR2 SVGIG (reference sequence).

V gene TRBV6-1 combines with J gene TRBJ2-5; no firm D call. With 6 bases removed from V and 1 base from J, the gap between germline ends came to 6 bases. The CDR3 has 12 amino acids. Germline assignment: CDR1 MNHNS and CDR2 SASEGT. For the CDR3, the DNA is TGTGCCAGCAGAAGCCGCCAAGAGACCCAGTACTTC. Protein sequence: CASRSRQETQYF.

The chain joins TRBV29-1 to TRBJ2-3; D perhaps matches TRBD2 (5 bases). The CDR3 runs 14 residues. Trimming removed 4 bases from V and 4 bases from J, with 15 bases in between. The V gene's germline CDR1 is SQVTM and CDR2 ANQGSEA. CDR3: CSVGFVVASDTQYF. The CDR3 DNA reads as TGCAGCGTTGGCTTCGTAGTAGCGTCAGATACGCAGTATTTT.

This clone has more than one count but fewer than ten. CDR3 amino acids: CASSSQAGEAFF. In DNA form, the CDR3 reads TGTGCCAGCAGCTCTCAGGCGGGTGAAGCTTTCTTT. The chain employs TRBV7-9 and TRBJ1-1, with D uncertain. CDR3 size: 12 residues. Trimming shortened V by 4 bases and J by 7 bases, and 10 bases separated the two germline ends. Germline V gene lookup returns CDR1 SEHNR and CDR2 FQNEAQ (reference sequence).

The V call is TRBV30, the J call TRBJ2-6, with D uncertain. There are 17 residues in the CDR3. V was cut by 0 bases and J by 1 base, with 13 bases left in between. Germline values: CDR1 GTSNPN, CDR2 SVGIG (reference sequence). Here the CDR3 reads CAWSVRMLVSGANVLTF. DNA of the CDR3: TGTGCCTGGAGTGTACGAATGCTGGTTTCTGGGGCCAACGTCCTGACTTTC.

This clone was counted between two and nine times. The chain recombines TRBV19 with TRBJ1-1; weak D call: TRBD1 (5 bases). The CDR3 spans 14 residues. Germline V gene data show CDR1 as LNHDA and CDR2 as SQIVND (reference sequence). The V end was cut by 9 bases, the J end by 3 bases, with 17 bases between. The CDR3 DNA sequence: TGTGCCAGCCAGGGCACAGAGGCTTACACTGAAGCTTTCTTT. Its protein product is CASQGTEAYTEAFF.

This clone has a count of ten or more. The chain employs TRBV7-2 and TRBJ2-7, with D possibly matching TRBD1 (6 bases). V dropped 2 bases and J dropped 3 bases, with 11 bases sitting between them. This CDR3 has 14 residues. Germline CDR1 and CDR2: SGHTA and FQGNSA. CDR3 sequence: CASSLRDTIYEQYF. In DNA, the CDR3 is TGTGCCAGCAGCTTAAGGGACACCATCTACGAGCAGTACTTC.

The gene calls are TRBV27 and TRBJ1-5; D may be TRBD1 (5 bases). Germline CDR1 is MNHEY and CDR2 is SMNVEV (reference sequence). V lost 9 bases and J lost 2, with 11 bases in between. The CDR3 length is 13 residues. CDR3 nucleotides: TGTGCCAGGGTGGGGCTAGGCAATCAGCCCCAGCATTTT. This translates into CARVGLGNQPQHF.

CDR3 sequence reads: CASSYSQGSGANVLTF. CDR3 sequence (DNA): TGTGCCAGCAGTTACTCGCAGGGCTCTGGGGCCAACGTCCTGACTTTC. This rearrangement joins TRBV6-5 to TRBJ2-6; D is perhaps TRBD1 (5 bases). This CDR3 is 16 amino acids long. The V end was cut by 0 bases, the J end by 0 bases, with 6 bases between. Germline V gene lookup returns CDR1 MNHEY and CDR2 SVGAGI.

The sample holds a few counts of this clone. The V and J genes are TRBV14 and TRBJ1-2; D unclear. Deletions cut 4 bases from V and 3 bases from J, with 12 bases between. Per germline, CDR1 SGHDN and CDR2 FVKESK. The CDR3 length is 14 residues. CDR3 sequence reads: CASSLAQWDYGYTF. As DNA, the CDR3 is TGTGCCAGCAGCCTGGCCCAATGGGACTATGGCTACACCTTC.

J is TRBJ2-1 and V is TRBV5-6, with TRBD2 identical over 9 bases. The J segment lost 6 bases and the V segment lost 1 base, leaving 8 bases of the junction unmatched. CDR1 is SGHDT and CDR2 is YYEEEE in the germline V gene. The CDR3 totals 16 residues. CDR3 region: CASSLLAGGPINEQFF. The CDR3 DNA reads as TGTGCCAGCAGCTTGTTGGCGGGGGGGCCGATCAATGAGCAGTTCTTC.

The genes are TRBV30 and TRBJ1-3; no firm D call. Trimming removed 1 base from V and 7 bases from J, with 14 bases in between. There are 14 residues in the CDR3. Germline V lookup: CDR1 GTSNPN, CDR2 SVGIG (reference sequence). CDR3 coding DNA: TGTGCCTGGAGTGGCGCTTGGTCGGGGAACACCATATATTTT. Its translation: CAWSGAWSGNTIYF.

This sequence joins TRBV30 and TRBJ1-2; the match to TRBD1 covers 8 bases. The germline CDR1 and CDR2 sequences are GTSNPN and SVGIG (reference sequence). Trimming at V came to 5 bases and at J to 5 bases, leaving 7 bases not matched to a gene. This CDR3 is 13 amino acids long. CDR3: CAWSRTGNYGYTF. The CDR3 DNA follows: TGTGCCTGGTCCCGGACAGGGAATTATGGCTACACCTTC.

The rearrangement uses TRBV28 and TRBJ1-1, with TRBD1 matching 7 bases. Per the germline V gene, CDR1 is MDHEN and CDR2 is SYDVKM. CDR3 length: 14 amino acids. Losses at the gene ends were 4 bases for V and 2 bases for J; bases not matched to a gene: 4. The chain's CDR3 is CASSSRGANTEAFF. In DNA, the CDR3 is TGTGCCAGCAGTTCCAGGGGGGCAAACACTGAAGCTTTCTTT.

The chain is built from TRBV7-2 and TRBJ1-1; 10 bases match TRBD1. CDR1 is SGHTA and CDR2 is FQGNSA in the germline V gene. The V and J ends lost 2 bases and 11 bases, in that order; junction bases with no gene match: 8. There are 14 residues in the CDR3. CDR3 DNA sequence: TGTGCCAGCAGCTTAAGGGACAGGGGAAAACTCGCTTTCTTT. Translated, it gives CASSLRDRGKLAFF.

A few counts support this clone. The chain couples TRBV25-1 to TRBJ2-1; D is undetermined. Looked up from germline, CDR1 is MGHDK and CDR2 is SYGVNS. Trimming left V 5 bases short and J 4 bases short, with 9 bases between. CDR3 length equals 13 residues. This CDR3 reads CASSITPYNEQFF. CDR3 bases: TGTGCCAGCAGTATAACACCGTACAATGAGCAGTTCTTC.

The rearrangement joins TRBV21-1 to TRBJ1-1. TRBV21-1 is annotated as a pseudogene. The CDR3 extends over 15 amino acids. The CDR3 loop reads CASSNKPILNTEAFF. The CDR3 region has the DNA TGTGCCAGCAGCAACAAACCCATACTGAACACTGAAGCTTTCTTT.

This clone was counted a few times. The CDR3 DNA reads TGTGCCAGCAGCCGGACAGGCGAGACCCAGTACTTC. It codes for CASSRTGETQYF. The J gene is TRBJ2-5, the V gene TRBV11-2; 7 bases fit TRBD1. This CDR3 is built from 12 residues. Looked up from germline, CDR1 is SGHAT and CDR2 is FQNNGV. The V segment lost 5 bases and the J segment 5 bases; nucleotides outside the gene matches: 2.

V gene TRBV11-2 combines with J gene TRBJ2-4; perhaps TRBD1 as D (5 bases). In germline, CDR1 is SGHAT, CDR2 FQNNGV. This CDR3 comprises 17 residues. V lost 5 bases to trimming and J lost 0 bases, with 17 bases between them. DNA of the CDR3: TGTGCCAGCAGCAGATCGACAGACGCCTTAGCCAAAAACATTCAGTACTTC. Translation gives CASSRSTDALAKNIQYF.

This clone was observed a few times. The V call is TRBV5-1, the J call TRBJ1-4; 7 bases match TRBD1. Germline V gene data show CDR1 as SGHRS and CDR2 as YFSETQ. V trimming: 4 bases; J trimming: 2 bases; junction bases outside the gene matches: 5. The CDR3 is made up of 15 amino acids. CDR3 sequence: CASSGGQLTNEKLFF. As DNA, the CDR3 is TGCGCCAGCAGCGGGGGACAGCTCACTAATGAAAAACTGTTTTTT.

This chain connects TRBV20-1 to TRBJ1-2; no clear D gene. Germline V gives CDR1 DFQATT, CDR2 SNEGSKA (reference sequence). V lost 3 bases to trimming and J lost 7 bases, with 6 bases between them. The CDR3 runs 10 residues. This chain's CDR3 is CSARLGGYTF. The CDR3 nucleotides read TGCAGTGCTAGGTTAGGTGGCTACACCTTC.

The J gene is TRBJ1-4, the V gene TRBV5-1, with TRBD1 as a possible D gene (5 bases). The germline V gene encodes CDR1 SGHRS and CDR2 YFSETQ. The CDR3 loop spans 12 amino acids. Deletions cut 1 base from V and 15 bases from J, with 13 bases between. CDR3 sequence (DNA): TGCGCCAGCAGCTTGTTGGGGGAGGAGTTGTTTTTT. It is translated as CASSLLGEELFF.

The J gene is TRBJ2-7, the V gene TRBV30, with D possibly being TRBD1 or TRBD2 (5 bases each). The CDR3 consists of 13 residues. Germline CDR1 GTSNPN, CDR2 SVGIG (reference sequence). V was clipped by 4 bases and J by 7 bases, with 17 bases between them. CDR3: CAWTPSGTAEQYF. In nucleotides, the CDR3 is TGTGCCTGGACCCCGAGTGGGACCGCAGAGCAGTACTTC. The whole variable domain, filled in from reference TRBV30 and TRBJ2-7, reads SQTIHQWPATLVQPVGSPLSLECTVEGTSNPNLYWYRQAAGRGLQLLFYSVGIGQISSEVPQNLSASRPQDRQFILSSKKLLLSDSGFYLCAWTPSGTAEQYFGPGTRLTVT.

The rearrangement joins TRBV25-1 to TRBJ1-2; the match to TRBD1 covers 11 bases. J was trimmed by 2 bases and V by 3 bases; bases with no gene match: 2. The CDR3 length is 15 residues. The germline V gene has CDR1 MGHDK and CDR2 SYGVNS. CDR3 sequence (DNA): TGTGCCAGCAGTGATTGGACAGGGGGCAACTATGGCTACACCTTC. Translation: CASSDWTGGNYGYTF.

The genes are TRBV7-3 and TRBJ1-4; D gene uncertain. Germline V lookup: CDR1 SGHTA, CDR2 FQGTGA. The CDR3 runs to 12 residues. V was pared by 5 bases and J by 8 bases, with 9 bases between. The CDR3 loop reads CASSTPQEKLFF. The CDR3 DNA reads TGTGCCAGCAGCACACCCCAGGAAAAACTGTTTTTT. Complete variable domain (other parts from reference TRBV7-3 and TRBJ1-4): GAGVSQTPSNKVTEKGKYVELRCDPISGHTALYWYRQSLGQGPEFLIYFQGTGAADDSGLPNDRFFAVRPEGSVSTLKIQRTERGDSAVYLCASSTPQEKLFFGSGTQLSVL.